These T cell receptor beta chains were read from a single sample in a study of cytomegalovirus exposure and HLA in healthy donors. Generated by immunoSEQ multiplex PCR, the TCRdb table keeps only in-frame clones and is missing some. The table lists roughly 150,000 clones, around 79% of them singletons, with 0.5% to 0.85% in the top ten. Sequenced: PBMCs. Receptors were obtained from a male donor in good health and CMV-seronegative. Each CDR3 is given with its conserved first and last residue. A D gene is named only where the DNA matches it firmly. Size tells how often a clone was seen (once, few, many) or the class of an expanded clone, and some rows leave it out.

j_call	clone_size	d_call	v_call	cdr3_nt	cdr3_aa
TRBJ2-3	-	TRBD2	TRBV6-4	TGTGCCAGCAGTCTCGGCGGGAGTGTCAGCACAGATACGCAGTATTTT	CASSLGGSVSTDTQYF
TRBJ2-1	-	-	TRBV5-4	TGTGCCAGCAGCCGGGAATCCTACAATGAGCAGTTCTTC	CASSRESYNEQFF
TRBJ2-3	-	TRBD1	TRBV7-9	TGTTCCAGCAGCCAACAGGGGGATACGCAGTATTTT	CSSSQQGDTQYF
TRBJ1-5	-	-	TRBV30	TGTGCCTGGAGAGAAGGGACACAGAGCAATCAGCCCCAGCATTTT	CAWREGTQSNQPQHF
TRBJ2-7	-	-	TRBV19	TGTGCCAGTAGTACTTCAGGGGGGCCCGAGCAGTACTTC	CASSTSGGPEQYF
TRBJ1-2	few	-	TRBV13	TGTGCCAGCAGCTTAGCCTACCGCGAGGTCACCTTC	CASSLAYREVTF
TRBJ2-5	few	-	TRBV5-6	TGTGCCAGCAGCTTGGTAGCGGCTCCTAGGGAGACCCAGTACTTC	CASSLVAAPRETQYF
TRBJ1-1	-	-	TRBV25-1	TGTGCCAGCAGCTTCGACACTTCCTCAAACACTGAAGCTTTCTTT	CASSFDTSSNTEAFF
TRBJ2-7	-	TRBD1	TRBV5-1	TGCGCCAGCAGCTTGGCCCAGGGGGCGCGGGAGCAGTACTTC	CASSLAQGAREQYF
TRBJ2-7	many	TRBD1	TRBV6-1	TGTGCCAGCAACCCACAGACAGGGGGCAACGACGAGCAGTACTTC	CASNPQTGGNDEQYF
TRBJ2-1	-	TRBD1	TRBV5-3	TGTGCCAGAAGCTTGAACCGACAGGGTAGATCCTACAATGAGCAGTTCTTC	CARSLNRQGRSYNEQFF
TRBJ1-2	-	TRBD1	TRBV5-4	TGTGCCAGCAGCTTGGCCGGGACAGGGGTAGGTGGCTACACCTTC	CASSLAGTGVGGYTF
TRBJ1-5	-	-	TRBV6-5	TGTGCCAGCAGTCCCTCTTGGACTGAGGGTCAGCCCCAGCATTTT	CASSPSWTEGQPQHF
TRBJ1-5	-	TRBD1	TRBV19	TGTGCCAGTATGGGACAGGGCACTCAGCCCCAGCATTTT	CASMGQGTQPQHF
TRBJ2-7	once	-	TRBV7-3	TGTGCCAGCAGCCAAGCCGGGGGATACGAGCAGTACTTC	CASSQAGGYEQYF
TRBJ1-2	-	-	TRBV18	TGTGCCAGCTCACCTCCGGAGCAGCGTGGCTACACCTTC	CASSPPEQRGYTF
TRBJ1-5	-	-	TRBV16	TGTGCCAGCAGCCAATCTGGGGCTCGCGGCAATCAGCCCCAGCATTTT	CASSQSGARGNQPQHF